The 24 T cell receptor beta chains given below trace back to one sample, sequenced in a study of cytomegalovirus exposure and HLA in healthy donors. PCR amplification relied on 60 Vbeta primers (plus 13 Jbeta primers). Some clones are missing from TCRdb's copy, which holds only in-frame ones; the method was immunoSEQ multiplex PCR. Its table records more than 40,000 clones. The material sequenced was PBMCs. Every receptor here comes from a male donor in good health and CMV-seronegative.

This rearrangement joins TRBV5-1 to TRBJ2-1; a possible D gene is TRBD1 (6 bases). The CDR3 consists of 16 residues. In germline, CDR1 is SGHRS, CDR2 YFSETQ. V was shortened by 1 base and J by 0 bases, with 11 bases between the two germline ends. The CDR3 reads CASSLTTGSSYNEQFF. CDR3 bases: TGCGCCAGCAGCTTGACAACAGGGAGCTCCTACAATGAGCAGTTCTTC.

This chain connects TRBV6-4 to TRBJ2-7; 7 bases are a match to TRBD1. Trimming removed 10 bases from V and 2 bases from J; junction bases left unmatched: 11. The CDR3 runs 14 residues. Per germline, CDR1 MRHNA and CDR2 SNTAGT. The CDR3 DNA follows: TGTGCCAACATGACGACAGGGATTCCCTACGAGCAGTACTTC. It translates to CANMTTGIPYEQYF.

This chain uses TRBV7-3 with TRBJ1-2, with D uncertain. The length of the CDR3 is 14 residues. The germline CDR1 and CDR2 sequences are SGHTA and FQGTGA. The V and J ends lost 0 bases and 4 bases respectively, with 9 bases between them. The CDR3 region is CASSLTAGSYGYTF. Written as DNA, the CDR3 is TGTGCCAGCAGCTTAACGGCCGGGAGCTATGGCTACACCTTC. The whole variable domain, filled in from reference TRBV7-3 and TRBJ1-2, reads GAGVSQTPSNKVTEKGKYVELRCDPISGHTALYWYRQSLGQGPEFLIYFQGTGAADDSGLPNDRFFAVRPEGSVSTLKIQRTERGDSAVYLCASSLTAGSYGYTFGSGTRLTVV.

This chain joins TRBV6-6 and TRBJ1-6; 7 bases fit TRBD1. CDR3 length: 15 residues. J gave up 7 bases and V 0 bases, and 3 bases lay outside the gene matches. The germline V gene has CDR1 MNHNY and CDR2 SVGAGI (reference sequence). The CDR3 nucleotides read TGTGCCAGCAGTTACTCCGCAGGGGGGAATTCACCCCTCCACTTT. Translation: CASSYSAGGNSPLHF.

The chain employs TRBV27 and TRBJ1-5; D not resolved. V gave up 0 bases and J gave up 2 bases, with 11 bases separating them. The CDR3 spans 16 residues. CDR1 is MNHEY and CDR2 is SMNVEV in the germline V gene (reference sequence). CDR3 in DNA: TGTGCCAGCAGTTTATCTAGTCTTTCCGGCAATCAGCCCCAGCATTTT. Its translation is CASSLSSLSGNQPQHF.

The chain carries TRBV6-6 and TRBJ1-4; 7 bases are a match to TRBD1. There are 16 residues in the CDR3. V lost 5 bases to trimming and J lost 6 bases; unmatched junction nucleotides: 12. Germline CDR1 and CDR2: MNHNY and SVGAGI (reference sequence). The CDR3 is CASSAIDRVRDEKLFF. The CDR3 region has the DNA TGTGCCAGCAGTGCGATTGACAGGGTTCGGGATGAAAAACTGTTTTTT.

The chain couples TRBV5-1 to TRBJ2-7, with 8 bases matching TRBD1. Germline CDR1 SGHRS, CDR2 YFSETQ. The V segment lost 6 bases and the J segment 0 bases; nucleotides outside the gene matches: 8. The CDR3 is made up of 15 amino acids. Here the CDR3 reads CASTPGQVTSYEQYF. CDR3 coding DNA: TGCGCCAGCACTCCGGGACAGGTAACCTCCTACGAGCAGTACTTC.

The chain is built from TRBV30 and TRBJ1-2; TRBD1 matches at 9 bases. CDR3 length: 12 amino acids. With 4 bases clipped from V and 7 bases from J, the junction kept 4 bases outside the gene matches. The germline V gene has CDR1 GTSNPN and CDR2 SVGIG (reference sequence). The CDR3 protein is CAWKQGARGYTF. The CDR3 DNA is TGTGCCTGGAAACAGGGGGCGCGTGGCTACACCTTC.

This chain links TRBV9 with TRBJ2-2, with 7 bases matching TRBD1. Trimming removed 6 bases from V and 3 bases from J; junction bases left unmatched: 2. Germline CDR1 and CDR2: SGDLS and YYNGEE. The CDR3 has 13 residues. The CDR3 nucleotides read TGTGCCAGCAACAGGGGTCACACCGGGGAGCTGTTTTTT. Residues: CASNRGHTGELFF.

The chain carries TRBV19 and TRBJ2-7, with D perhaps matching TRBD1 (6 bases). This CDR3 contains 13 residues. Germline lookup yields CDR1 LNHDA and CDR2 SQIVND (reference sequence). Trimming shortened V by 5 bases and J by 4 bases, and 12 bases separated the two germline ends. The CDR3 bases are TGTGCCAGTAGTTCGGACAGTGCTTACGAGCAGTACTTC. This encodes CASSSDSAYEQYF.

The chain recombines TRBV5-8 with TRBJ1-4; TRBD1 is a possible D gene (5 bases). The CDR3 contains 15 residues. The germline CDR1 and CDR2 sequences are SGHTS and YDEGEE. V was shortened by 2 bases and J by 3 bases, with 11 bases between the two germline ends. The CDR3 sequence: CASSLGQGPNEKLFF. The CDR3 DNA reads TGTGCCAGCAGCTTAGGGCAGGGTCCTAATGAAAAACTGTTTTTT.

The chain combines TRBV9 with TRBJ2-3, with D hard to call. The V gene lost 4 bases and the J gene lost 2 bases, with 5 bases spanning the gap. Per the germline V gene, CDR1 is SGDLS and CDR2 is YYNGEE. The CDR3 spans 12 residues. CDR3 sequence: CASSLNTDTQYF. CDR3 nucleotide sequence: TGTGCCAGCAGCTTAAACACAGATACGCAGTATTTT.

The chain carries TRBV6-1 and TRBJ1-5; D perhaps matches TRBD1 (5 bases). Germline CDR1 reads MNHNS; CDR2 reads SASEGT. This CDR3 contains 16 residues. Trimming shortened V by 4 bases and J by 0 bases, and 13 bases separated the two germline ends. The CDR3 nucleotides read TGTGCCAGCAGTGGGATTCGACAGAGTAGCAATCAGCCCCAGCATTTT. It is translated as CASSGIRQSSNQPQHF.

The chain has TRBV18 and TRBJ1-4; TRBD1 is a possible D gene (5 bases). CDR3 length: 15 amino acids. V shed 2 bases and J shed 8 bases, with 15 bases lying between them. The germline CDR1 and CDR2 sequences are KGHSH and LQKENI. The CDR3 nucleotides read TGTGCCAGCTCACCAATCTTGGGGGAGGTCGAAAAACTGTTTTTT. Protein product: CASSPILGEVEKLFF.

This sequence joins TRBV6-5 and TRBJ1-2; 8 nucleotides agree with TRBD1. This CDR3 is built from 13 residues. With V trimmed by 0 bases and J by 9 bases, 3 bases remained unmatched. Germline CDR1 reads MNHEY; CDR2 reads SVGAGI. The CDR3 spells CASSYSDRVRYTF. In nucleotides, the CDR3 is TGTGCCAGCAGTTACTCGGACAGGGTGCGCTACACCTTC.

This chain connects TRBV4-3 to TRBJ1-2, with D possibly matching TRBD1 (6 bases). The V gene's germline CDR1 is LGHNA and CDR2 YSLEER. The CDR3 covers 14 residues. V was clipped by 0 bases and J by 5 bases, with 10 bases between them. CDR3 bases: TGCGCCAGCAGCCAAGACAGGGGTGGGTATGGCTACACCTTC. This encodes CASSQDRGGYGYTF.

The V call is TRBV20-1, the J call TRBJ2-3; a possible D gene is TRBD2 (6 bases). Per germline, CDR1 DFQATT and CDR2 SNEGSKA (reference sequence). The ends were cut back, 6 bases at V and 11 bases at J, with 12 bases in the middle. The CDR3 sequence is 10 residues long. The CDR3: CSAWGDGQYF. The CDR3, as DNA: TGCAGTGCGTGGGGGGATGGGCAGTATTTT.

The V gene is TRBV4-3, the J gene TRBJ2-1; tentatively, D is TRBD1 (5 bases). The CDR3 extends over 14 amino acids. The V gene's germline CDR1 is LGHNA and CDR2 YSLEER. V was shortened by 3 bases and J by 9 bases, with 15 bases between the two germline ends. CDR3 bases: TGCGCCAGCAGCCAGCAAAAGCGTGGGGCTGAGCAGTTCTTC. As protein: CASSQQKRGAEQFF.

V gene TRBV6-5 combines with J gene TRBJ1-5; tentative D call: TRBD1 (6 bases). Per germline, CDR1 MNHEY and CDR2 SVGAGI. This CDR3 has 14 amino acids. V was shortened by 6 bases and J by 2 bases, with 11 bases between the two germline ends. DNA of the CDR3: TGTGCCAGCAGCTGGGGGCGAGGCAATCAGCCCCAGCATTTT. It translates to CASSWGRGNQPQHF.

Remarks on this clone: Different DNA sequences within this sample yield the same CDR3. The chain joins TRBV27 to TRBJ2-5; 10 nucleotides match TRBD1. The DNA end favors TRBJ2-7, so the J call may be wrong. CDR3 length: 12 residues. CDR1 and CDR2 from the germline V gene are MNHEY and SMNVEV (reference sequence). The CDR3 loop is CASRTGGYEQYF. The CDR3 DNA follows: TGTGCCAGCCGGACAGGGGGGTACGAGCAGTACTTC.

The chain links TRBV9 to TRBJ2-5; D might be TRBD2 (5 bases). The CDR3 extends over 14 amino acids. Per germline, CDR1 SGDLS and CDR2 YYNGEE. Trimming stripped 3 bases from V and 5 bases from J, with 14 bases between. DNA for the CDR3: TGTGCCAGCAGCGCGGACTTTCAGGCGGAGACCCAGTACTTC. It is translated as CASSADFQAETQYF.

The chain carries TRBV30 and TRBJ1-6; tentative D call: TRBD1 (5 bases). The CDR3 consists of 12 residues. Germline V gives CDR1 GTSNPN, CDR2 SVGIG (reference sequence). V lost 0 bases to trimming and J lost 10 bases, with 7 bases between them. CDR3 DNA sequence: TGTGCCTGGAGTGTACAGGAGTCACCCCTCCACTTT. It translates to CAWSVQESPLHF.

This chain connects TRBV25-1 to TRBJ1-2, with no clear D. The CDR3 spans 13 residues. V shed 2 bases and J shed 3 bases, with 7 bases lying between them. Germline V CDR1 and CDR2: MGHDK, SYGVNS. Written as DNA, the CDR3 is TGTGCCAGCAGTGAAGACTACTACTATGGCTACACCTTC. It encodes CASSEDYYYGYTF.

The V and J genes are TRBV25-1 and TRBJ2-7; the match to TRBD1 covers 8 bases. CDR1 is MGHDK and CDR2 is SYGVNS in the germline V gene. V trimming: 4 bases; J trimming: 3 bases; junction bases outside the gene matches: 5. The CDR3 is 14 residues long. This chain's CDR3 is CASSARDRLYEQYF. The CDR3 region has the DNA TGTGCCAGCAGTGCCCGGGACAGGCTCTACGAGCAGTACTTC.